A single sample is the source of the 17 T cell receptor beta chains below, sequenced in a study of T cell repertoires in cytomegalovirus infection. The antigens of these receptors remain unknown. TCRdb ran MiXCR on the reads and lists one entry per CDR3 protein. The sample contains about 270,000 distinct CDR3 sequences, about 20% of which appear only once. This sample comprised cultured PBMCs, obtained from culture after CMV antigen stimulation. The receptors stem from a human donor in good health (CMV status not recorded). Some clones in this sample may be carry-over from other donors' samples.

This clonotype has just a few counts. The chain uses TRBV6-2 or TRBV6-3 and TRBJ2-7; D is possibly TRBD1 (5 bases). There are 13 residues in the CDR3. The V gene lost 0 bases and the J gene lost 7 bases, with 10 bases spanning the gap. Germline V gene data show CDR1 as MNHEY and CDR2 as SVGEGT. The CDR3 nucleotides are TGTGCCAGCAGTTACTCGTCCTCAGGGGAGCAGTACGTC. It translates to CASSYSSSGEQYV.

This clonotype was counted ten times or more. A junction boundary mismatches the germline segment, possibly from a read error. V usage is TRBV6-5 and J usage is TRBJ2-5, with D hard to call. The CDR3 covers 10 residues. Looked up from germline, CDR1 is MNHEY and CDR2 is SVGAGI. Written as DNA, the CDR3 is TGTGCCAGCGGTAAAGAAACCCAGTACTTC. This translates into CASGKETQYF.

The gene calls are TRBV18 and TRBJ1-3; D remains unclear. V shed 0 bases and J shed 0 bases, with 9 bases lying between them. The CDR3 loop spans 16 amino acids. Germline lookup yields CDR1 KGHSH and CDR2 LQKENI. The DNA of the CDR3 is TGTGCCAGCTCACCACCCGGCCGCAGCTCTGGAAACACCATATATTTT. Translating it yields CASSPPGRSSGNTIYF.

This clonotype was seen only a few times. The J gene is TRBJ1-5, the V gene TRBV20-1, with D perhaps matching TRBD1 (6 bases). CDR3 size: 16 residues. Trimming removed 6 bases from V and 3 bases from J, with 21 bases in between. Germline V gene lookup returns CDR1 DFQATT and CDR2 SNEGSKA (reference sequence). The CDR3: CSAPSQGPFANQPQHF. DNA of the CDR3: TGCAGTGCACCCTCACAGGGCCCGTTTGCCAATCAGCCCCAGCATTTT.

The chain is built from TRBV10-3 and TRBJ2-7; 9 bases map to TRBD2. V gave up 5 bases and J gave up 3 bases; unmatched junction bases: 5. The length of the CDR3 is 14 residues. The germline CDR1 and CDR2 sequences are ENHRY and SYGVKD. DNA for the CDR3: TGTGCCATCAGTTGGACTAGCGAAGGCTACGAGCAGTACTTC. Translation: CAISWTSEGYEQYF.

In this sample, this clonotype turned up a few times. This sequence joins TRBV7-2 and TRBJ2-2, with unresolved D. The CDR3 covers 14 residues. Germline CDR1 SGHTA, CDR2 FQGNSA. The germline V and J ends were trimmed by 1 base and 1 base, with 4 bases remaining between them. The CDR3 spells CASSLVQNTGELFF. CDR3 nucleotide sequence: TGTGCCAGCAGCTTAGTACAGAACACCGGGGAGCTGTTTTTT.

This clonotype was counted at least ten times. The chain links TRBV7-2 to TRBJ2-7; perhaps TRBD1 as D (6 bases). The germline V gene has CDR1 SGHTA and CDR2 FQGNSA. The V end was cut by 5 bases, the J end by 7 bases, with 9 bases between. The length of the CDR3 is 11 residues. The CDR3 loop is CASSGQSEQYF. DNA for the CDR3: TGTGCCAGCAGCGGACAGTCGGAGCAGTACTTC.

This clonotype was counted ten times or more. The rearrangement uses TRBV7-6 and TRBJ1-4; D gene uncertain. Trimming removed 2 bases from V and 6 bases from J, with 7 bases in between. CDR1 is SGHVS, CDR2 FNYEAQ, per germline. The CDR3 spans 13 residues. The CDR3 is CASSLFEDEKLFF. Here the CDR3 DNA reads TGTGCCAGCAGCTTATTCGAGGATGAAAAACTGTTTTTT.

This clonotype was seen ten or more times. The chain has TRBV7-2 and TRBJ2-5; TRBD2 matches 8 bases. The CDR3 covers 17 residues. Trimming took 4 bases from V and 5 from J; bases not matched to a gene: 15. In germline, CDR1 is SGHTA, CDR2 FQGNSA. CDR3 nucleotides: TGTGCCAGCAGCTCAGACCTACTAGCGGCCCCCATGGAGACCCAGTACTTC. It codes for CASSSDLLAAPMETQYF.

This clonotype was counted a few times. The chain uses TRBV15 and TRBJ2-7; the D gene is possibly TRBD2 (5 bases). Trimming shortened V by 5 bases and J by 3 bases, and 14 bases separated the two germline ends. This CDR3 spans 14 amino acids. Germline V gene lookup returns CDR1 LNHNV and CDR2 YYDKDF (reference sequence). CDR3 protein: CATSVPEAGYEQYF. DNA for the CDR3: TGTGCCACCAGCGTGCCAGAGGCGGGCTACGAGCAGTACTTC.

The chain couples TRBV12-3 or TRBV12-4 to TRBJ2-1; D might be TRBD2 (7 bases). The length of the CDR3 is 17 residues. The ends were cut back, 5 bases at V and 0 bases at J, with 17 bases in the middle. This CDR3 is CASSTGWGGDSYNEQFF. The CDR3 nucleotides are TGTGCCAGCAGTACTGGGTGGGGGGGCGACTCCTACAATGAGCAGTTCTTC.

This clonotype was detected only a few times. The rearrangement links TRBV28 to TRBJ1-1; no firm D call. Germline V lookup: CDR1 MDHEN, CDR2 SYDVKM. The length of the CDR3 is 14 residues. Trimming took 2 bases from V and 0 from J, leaving 7 bases between them. This CDR3 reads CASSLHLLNTEAFF. The DNA of the CDR3 is TGTGCCAGCAGTTTACACCTCTTGAACACTGAAGCTTTCTTT. The full variable domain, in which reference TRBV28 and TRBJ1-1 provide the parts outside the CDR3, is DVKVTQSSRYLVKRTGEKVFLECVQDMDHENMFWYRQDPGLGLRLIYFSYDVKMKEKGDIPEGYSVSREKKERFSLILESASTNQTSMYLCASSLHLLNTEAFFGQGTRLTVV.

The genes are TRBV19 and TRBJ1-1, with D tentatively TRBD1 (6 bases). Germline CDR1 reads LNHDA; CDR2 reads SQIVND (reference sequence). This CDR3 contains 14 residues. Trimming pared 1 base from V and 0 bases from J, leaving 6 bases between. CDR3 DNA sequence: TGTGCCAGTAGTATAGGGACAGTGAACACTGAAGCTTTCTTT. Its translation: CASSIGTVNTEAFF. Using reference TRBV19 and TRBJ1-1 for the parts outside the CDR3, the full variable domain is DGGITQSPKYLFRKEGQNVTLSCEQNLNHDAMYWYRQDPGQGLRLIYYSQIVNDFQKGDIAEGYSVSREKKESFPLTVTSAQKNPTAFYLCASSIGTVNTEAFFGQGTRLTVV.

The chain is built from TRBV18 and TRBJ2-3; 7 bases fit TRBD2. Germline V gene sequence: CDR1 KGHSH, CDR2 LQKENI. This CDR3 region has 15 residues. Germline trimming cut 1 base from V and 3 bases from J; bases unmatched to any gene: 4. The chain's CDR3 is CASSPRLADTDTQYF. The CDR3 DNA sequence: TGTGCCAGCTCACCACGGCTAGCGGATACAGATACGCAGTATTTT.

In its sample, this clonotype was seen once. The rearrangement links TRBV7-6 to TRBJ2-7; TRBD2 matches at 9 bases. The V and J ends lost 5 bases and 0 bases, in that order; junction bases with no gene match: 8. Germline CDR1 SGHVS, CDR2 FNYEAQ. The CDR3 has 16 residues. CDR3 protein: CASSPEAGGSSYEQYF. CDR3 nucleotides: TGTGCCAGCAGCCCGGAGGCGGGAGGGAGCTCCTACGAGCAGTACTTC.

Only a few counts were recorded for this clonotype. Here the CDR3 reads CASSMTHSTDTQYF. CDR3 nucleotide sequence: TGTGCCAGTAGTATGACGCATAGCACAGATACGCAGTATTTT. The chain joins TRBV19 to TRBJ2-3; no reliable D call. V lost 3 bases, J lost 0 bases, and 7 bases lay in between. The CDR3 extends over 14 amino acids. Germline-derived CDR1 and CDR2 are LNHDA and SQIVND (reference sequence).

The genes are TRBV19 and TRBJ1-5, with no clear D. TRBJ2-3 matches the DNA end more closely, so the J call is doubtful. The CDR3 sequence is 9 residues long. CDR1 LNHDA and CDR2 SQIVND come from the germline V gene (reference sequence). The CDR3 DNA sequence: TGTGCCAGTGGCCAGCCCCAGTATTTT. Encoded protein: CASGQPQYF.